This TCR beta chain appears in the sequencing data of a study of cytomegalovirus exposure and HLA in healthy donors. Nominal health characterized the donors when sampled, though unrecorded immune exposures were likely. Regarding the study as a whole: CMV antigen specificity was confirmed in vitro for a few CMV-associated chains. The authors later found HLA-associated TCR beta chains more clonally expanded than equally common others.

Details on this clone: Its antigen is currently unknown.

It was with 60 Vbeta and 13 Jbeta primers that the PCR ran. Profiling relied on immunoSEQ multiplex PCR, and the TCRdb table lists in-frame clones only, not all of them. The data contain 150,000 to 180,000 clones, 75% to 85% of them singletons. The clonotype comes from a man aged 25 to 40 in good health and CMV-seropositive. The sample was PBMCs.

CDR3 residues: CASSQAWTDLNTEAFF. The CDR3 DNA sequence: TGCGCCAGCAGCCAAGCCTGGACAGACCTGAACACTGAAGCTTTCTTT. This chain links TRBV4-1 with TRBJ1-1, with D perhaps matching TRBD1 (6 bases). The CDR3 totals 16 residues. Germline-derived CDR1 and CDR2 are MGHRA and YSYEKL. Trimming removed 1 base at V and 0 bases at J, with 12 bases between.